The 22 T cell receptor beta chains listed next were all sequenced from one sample in a study of control samples from healthy donors and cancer patients. Here immunoSEQ multiplex PCR was the method, and the copy in TCRdb shows in-frame clones only, minus some. The table records some 76,000 clones, around nine tenths of them present only once. Source material: PBMCs. The source is a man in his fifties or sixties with lung cancer.

This clone came up once. The chain uses TRBV12-5 and TRBJ1-3, with unresolved D. CDR1 is LGHNT and CDR2 is FRNRAP in the germline V gene. The V gene lost 6 bases and the J gene lost 0 bases, with 6 bases spanning the gap. The CDR3 loop spans 13 amino acids. In DNA form, the CDR3 reads TGTGCTAGTGGCCAATCCTCTGGAAACACCATATATTTT. It encodes CASGQSSGNTIYF.

The V and J genes are TRBV15 and TRBJ1-6; perhaps TRBD1 as D (5 bases). Between the trimmed V and J ends, which lost 0 bases and 7 bases, there was a span of 10 bases. This CDR3 region has 15 residues. Germline CDR1 LNHNV, CDR2 YYDKDF (reference sequence). The CDR3 region has the DNA TGTGCCACCAGCAGAGAAACCGGGGACAATTCACCCCTCCACTTT. As protein: CATSRETGDNSPLHF.

The J gene is TRBJ2-7, the V gene TRBV6-5; TRBD2 matches 7 bases. The CDR3 loop spans 16 amino acids. Germline V gene data show CDR1 as MNHEY and CDR2 as SVGAGI. Germline trimming cut 2 bases from V and 0 bases from J; bases unmatched to any gene: 7. Here the CDR3 reads CASSYRAGGSSYEQYF. CDR3 bases: TGTGCCAGCAGTTACCGGGCCGGGGGGAGCTCCTACGAGCAGTACTTC.

The rearrangement joins TRBV4-1 to TRBJ1-5; the match to TRBD1 covers 10 bases. In germline, CDR1 is MGHRA, CDR2 YSYEKL. This CDR3 region has 15 residues. With 4 bases clipped from V and 8 bases from J, the junction kept 8 bases outside the gene matches. This chain's CDR3 is CASSRDRGRLEPQHF. The CDR3 DNA is TGCGCCAGCAGCCGAGACAGGGGGCGCTTAGAGCCCCAGCATTTT.

A word on this clone: Compared with germline, one end of the junction differs, possibly owing to a read error. The chain has TRBV4-1 and TRBJ2-1; 9 nucleotides line up with TRBD1. The CDR3 has 13 residues. The germline CDR1 and CDR2 sequences are MGHRA and YSYEKL. This chain's CDR3 is CASSQNLGQGTVF. CDR3 nucleotides: TGCGCCAGCAGCCAAAACCTAGGACAGGGGACGGTCTTC.

The rearrangement links TRBV7-3 to TRBJ2-5; D ambiguous. This CDR3 comprises 13 residues. Trimming pared 7 bases from V and 1 base from J, leaving 10 bases between. Germline CDR1 is SGHTA and CDR2 is FQGTGA. The CDR3 DNA is TGTGCCAGCAACGACGGAACCCAAGAGACCCAGTACTTC. As protein: CASNDGTQETQYF.

V gene TRBV3-1 (or the pseudogene TRBV3-2) combines with J gene TRBJ2-2; 7 bases match TRBD2. The CDR3 loop spans 15 amino acids. Germline CDR1 and CDR2: LGHDT and YNNKEL (reference sequence). V lost 4 bases and J lost 7; bases outside the gene matches: 9. DNA of the CDR3: TGTGCCAGCAGCCTGGACGGGAGGCCAGTCGGGGAGCTGTTTTTT. Its protein product is CASSLDGRPVGELFF.

V is TRBV11-3 and J is TRBJ2-1; D gene uncertain. The CDR3 loop spans 12 amino acids. CDR1 is SGHNT and CDR2 is YENEEA in the germline V gene. V lost 5 bases, J lost 7 bases, and 9 bases lay in between. This CDR3 is CASSRVENEQFF. As DNA, the CDR3 is TGTGCCAGCAGCCGTGTAGAGAATGAGCAGTTCTTC.

This rearrangement joins TRBV7-8 to TRBJ1-2; no firm D call. V lost 2 bases and J lost 7, with 8 bases in between. Per the germline V gene, CDR1 is SGHVS and CDR2 is FQNEAQ. The CDR3 is made up of 12 amino acids. The CDR3 DNA is TGTGCCAGCAGCTTAAGCGCAGTTGGCTACACCTTC. Amino acid sequence: CASSLSAVGYTF.

The V gene is TRBV5-1, the J gene TRBJ2-7; 8 nucleotides match TRBD1. J gave up 1 base and V 7 bases, and 10 bases lay outside the gene matches. The CDR3 has 15 residues. Germline values: CDR1 SGHRS, CDR2 YFSETQ. This CDR3 is CASFSGTGDSYEQYF. For the CDR3, the DNA is TGCGCCAGCTTTTCCGGGACAGGTGATTCCTACGAGCAGTACTTC.

The chain has TRBV4-1 and TRBJ1-2; the match to TRBD1 covers 7 bases. The CDR3 contains 17 residues. CDR1 and CDR2 from the germline V gene are MGHRA and YSYEKL. V dropped 0 bases and J dropped 10; count of bases not matched to a gene: 17. The chain's CDR3 is CASSQEPRLMTGRDYTF. As DNA, the CDR3 is TGCGCCAGCAGCCAAGAGCCGCGATTAATGACAGGGAGAGACTACACCTTC.

The chain carries TRBV9 and TRBJ2-1; 9 bases map to TRBD2. Germline V gives CDR1 SGDLS, CDR2 YYNGEE. J was trimmed by 4 bases and V by 4 bases; bases with no gene match: 6. The CDR3 runs 15 residues. CDR3 region: CASSLRSGGYNEQFF. CDR3 nucleotides: TGTGCCAGCAGCCTCCGTAGCGGGGGATACAATGAGCAGTTCTTC.

The chain joins TRBV6-6 to TRBJ2-7, with D perhaps given as TRBD1 or TRBD2 (6 bases each). Germline lookup yields CDR1 MNHNY and CDR2 SVGAGI (reference sequence). This CDR3 region has 15 residues. V was clipped by 0 bases and J by 7 bases, with 16 bases between them. CDR3 sequence reads: CASSYSGGTMGEQYF. The CDR3 DNA sequence: TGTGCCAGCAGTTACTCGGGGGGCACTATGGGGGAGCAGTACTTC.

The chain carries TRBV5-4 and TRBJ2-7, with TRBD2 matching 8 bases. The germline V gene has CDR1 SGHNT and CDR2 YYREEE (reference sequence). The CDR3 sequence is 15 residues long. The V gene end was trimmed by 0 bases and the J gene end by 3 bases; junction bases not matched to a gene: 5. The CDR3 nucleotides are TGTGCCAGCAGCTTGGCCAGCGGGGGCATCTACGAGCAGTACGTC. This sequence encodes CASSLASGGIYEQYV.

The chain links TRBV24-1 to TRBJ2-3; D ambiguous. This CDR3 has 12 residues. CDR1 and CDR2 from the germline V gene are KGHDR and SFDVKD. V was clipped by 4 bases and J by 5 bases, with 6 bases between them. The CDR3 DNA reads TGTGCCACCAGTGACCAAGGAGATACGCAGTATTTT. Its translation is CATSDQGDTQYF.

The table lists this clone with a count of one. The chain couples TRBV7-9 to TRBJ1-1; a possible D gene is TRBD1 (5 bases). The CDR3 spans 14 residues. V was shortened by 2 bases and J by 7 bases, with 14 bases between the two germline ends. Germline CDR1 and CDR2: SEHNR and FQNEAQ (reference sequence). The CDR3 nucleotides are TGTGCCAGCAGCTTAATCGCAGGGAGTGATGAAGCTTTCTTT. Amino acid sequence: CASSLIAGSDEAFF.

The rearrangement uses TRBV24-1 and TRBJ1-5; 8 nucleotides agree with TRBD1. This CDR3 has 13 amino acids. Trimming cost V 5 bases and J 8 bases; bases outside gene matches: 4. Germline CDR1 KGHDR, CDR2 SFDVKD. The CDR3 DNA reads TGTGCCACCAGTGGACAGGGGAACGAGCCCCAGCATTTT. Its protein product is CATSGQGNEPQHF.

The chain combines TRBV29-1 with TRBJ1-1; D is possibly TRBD1 (6 bases). V was cut by 6 bases and J by 0 bases, with 17 bases left in between. CDR3 length equals 15 residues. The germline gives CDR1 SQVTM, CDR2 ANQGSEA. CDR3 in amino acids: CSVELSNRVNTEAFF. Written as DNA, the CDR3 is TGCAGCGTAGAACTCTCAAACAGGGTGAACACTGAAGCTTTCTTT.

V and J are TRBV19 and TRBJ2-2; the D gene is possibly TRBD2 (5 bases). The germline gives CDR1 LNHDA, CDR2 SQIVND (reference sequence). The CDR3 consists of 12 residues. V lost 7 bases, J lost 6 bases, and 9 bases lay in between. Written as DNA, the CDR3 is TGTGCCAGTACTCTGGGAGCCGGGGAGCTGTTTTTT. Its protein product is CASTLGAGELFF.

The chain uses TRBV7-8 and TRBJ1-1, with unresolved D. Germline V gene data show CDR1 as SGHVS and CDR2 as FQNEAQ. With 8 bases removed from V and 5 bases from J, the gap between germline ends came to 27 bases. The CDR3 spans 17 residues. CDR3 nucleotide sequence: TGTGCCAGCGCTAATGGGCCGATGTACTCTCCGCGGACTGAAGCTTTCTTT. Its translation: CASANGPMYSPRTEAFF.

The chain recombines TRBV6-5 with TRBJ2-7, with TRBD1 as a possible D gene (5 bases). The V end lost 6 bases, the J end lost 9 bases, and 15 bases lay between the germline ends. The CDR3 length is 12 residues. The germline V gene has CDR1 MNHEY and CDR2 SVGAGI. CDR3 sequence: CASRVSDTAQYF. The CDR3 coding sequence is TGTGCCAGCAGAGTCTCGGACACGGCGCAGTACTTC.

The V and J genes are TRBV30 and TRBJ2-3; 8 nucleotides line up with TRBD1. This CDR3 spans 15 amino acids. V dropped 4 bases and J dropped 2; count of bases not matched to a gene: 8. Germline V gives CDR1 GTSNPN, CDR2 SVGIG (reference sequence). In nucleotides, the CDR3 is TGTGCCTGGATAGGACAGGGAATGCCCACAGATACGCAGTATTTT. Translation: CAWIGQGMPTDTQYF.